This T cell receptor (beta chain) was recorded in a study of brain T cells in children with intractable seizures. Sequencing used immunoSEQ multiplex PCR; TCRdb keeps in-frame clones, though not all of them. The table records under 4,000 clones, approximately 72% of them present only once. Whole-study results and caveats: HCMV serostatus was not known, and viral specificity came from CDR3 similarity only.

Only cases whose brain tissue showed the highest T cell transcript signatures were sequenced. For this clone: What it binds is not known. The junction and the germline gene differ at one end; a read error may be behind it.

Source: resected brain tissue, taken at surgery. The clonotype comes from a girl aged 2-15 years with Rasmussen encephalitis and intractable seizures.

The CDR3 bases are TGTGCCAGCAGCTTCCAGTCCGGGGGTAGCATAGATACGCAGTATTTT. Translating gives CASSFQSGGSIDTQYF. V usage is TRBV5-5 and J usage is TRBJ2-3; a possible D gene is TRBD2 (6 bases). This CDR3 comprises 16 residues. Per germline, CDR1 SGHKS and CDR2 YYEKEE (reference sequence). The variable domain in full, with the rest retrieved from reference TRBV5-5 and TRBJ2-3, is DAGVTQSPTHLIKTRGQQVTLRCSPISGHKSVSWYQQVLGQGPQFIFQYYEKEERGRGNFPDRFSARQFPNYSSELNVNALLLGDSALYLCASSFQSGGSIDTQYFGPGTRLTVL.